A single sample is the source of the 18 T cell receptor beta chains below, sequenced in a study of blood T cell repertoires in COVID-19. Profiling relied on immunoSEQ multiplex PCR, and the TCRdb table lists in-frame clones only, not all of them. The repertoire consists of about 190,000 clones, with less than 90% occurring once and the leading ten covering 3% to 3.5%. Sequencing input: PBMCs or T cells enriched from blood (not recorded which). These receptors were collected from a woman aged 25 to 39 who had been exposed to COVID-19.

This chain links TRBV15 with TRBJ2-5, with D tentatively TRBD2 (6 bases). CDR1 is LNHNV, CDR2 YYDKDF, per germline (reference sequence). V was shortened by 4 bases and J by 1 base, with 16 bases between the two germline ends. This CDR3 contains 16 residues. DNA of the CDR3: TGTGCCACCAGCAATGGATCGGCGGGGCCCCAAGAGACCCAGTACTTC. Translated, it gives CATSNGSAGPQETQYF.

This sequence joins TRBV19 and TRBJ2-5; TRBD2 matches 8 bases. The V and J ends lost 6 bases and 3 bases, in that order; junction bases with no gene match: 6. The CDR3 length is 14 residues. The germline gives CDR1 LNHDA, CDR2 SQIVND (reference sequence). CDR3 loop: CASREAGGKETQYF. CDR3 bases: TGTGCCAGTAGGGAGGCGGGGGGCAAAGAGACCCAGTACTTC. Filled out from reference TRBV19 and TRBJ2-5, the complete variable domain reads DGGITQSPKYLFRKEGQNVTLSCEQNLNHDAMYWYRQDPGQGLRLIYYSQIVNDFQKGDIAEGYSVSREKKESFPLTVTSAQKNPTAFYLCASREAGGKETQYFGPGTRLLVL.

The CDR3 sequence is CASSVGGFNGSYGYTF. The CDR3 bases are TGTGCCAGCAGCGTAGGTGGATTTAACGGGTCCTATGGCTACACCTTC. The chain joins TRBV9 to TRBJ1-2; no definite D call. This CDR3 has 16 amino acids. Trimming cost V 0 bases and J 4 bases, with 16 bases left between them. CDR1 and CDR2 (germline): SGDLS, YYNGEE. The full variable domain, its missing parts supplied by reference TRBV9 and TRBJ1-2, is DSGVTQTPKHLITATGQRVTLRCSPRSGDLSVYWYQQSLDQGLQFLIQYYNGEERAKGNILERFSAQQFPDLHSELNLSSLELGDSALYFCASSVGGFNGSYGYTFGSGTRLTVV.

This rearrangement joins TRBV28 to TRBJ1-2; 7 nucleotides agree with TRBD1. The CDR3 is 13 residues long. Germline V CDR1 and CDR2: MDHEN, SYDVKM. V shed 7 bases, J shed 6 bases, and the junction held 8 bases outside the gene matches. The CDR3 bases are TGTGCCAGCACCCCCGACAGGGAGGATGGCTACACCTTC. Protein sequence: CASTPDREDGYTF.

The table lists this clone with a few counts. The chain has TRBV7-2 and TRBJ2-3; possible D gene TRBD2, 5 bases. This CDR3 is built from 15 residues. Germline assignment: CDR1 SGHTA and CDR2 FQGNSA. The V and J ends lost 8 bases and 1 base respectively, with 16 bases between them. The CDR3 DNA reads TGTGCCAGCCGTCAGGCCCCCGGGGGCACAGATACGCAGTATTTT. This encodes CASRQAPGGTDTQYF.

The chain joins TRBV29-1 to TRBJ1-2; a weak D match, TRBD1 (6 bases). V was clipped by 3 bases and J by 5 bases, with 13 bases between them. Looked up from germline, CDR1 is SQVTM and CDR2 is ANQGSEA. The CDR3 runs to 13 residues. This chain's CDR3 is CSVDGGQLYGYTF. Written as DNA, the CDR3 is TGCAGCGTTGATGGAGGACAGCTTTATGGCTACACCTTC.

The CDR3 sequence is CASSLSLTTNEKLFF. CDR3 sequence (DNA): TGTGCCAGCAGCTTGAGCCTCACAACTAATGAAAAACTGTTTTTT. The V and J genes are TRBV11-2 and TRBJ1-4, with D unresolved. V shed 3 bases and J shed 0 bases, with 8 bases lying between them. Germline values: CDR1 SGHAT, CDR2 FQNNGV. The length of the CDR3 is 15 residues.

The CDR3 DNA reads TGTGCCAGCAGCTCCGGGACAGGGTTTGGCTACACCTTC. The encoded protein is CASSSGTGFGYTF. The chain is built from TRBV7-3 and TRBJ1-2; 9 bases map to TRBD1. The CDR3 spans 13 residues. Germline CDR1 SGHTA, CDR2 FQGTGA. The J segment lost 7 bases and the V segment lost 4 bases, leaving 4 bases of the junction unmatched.

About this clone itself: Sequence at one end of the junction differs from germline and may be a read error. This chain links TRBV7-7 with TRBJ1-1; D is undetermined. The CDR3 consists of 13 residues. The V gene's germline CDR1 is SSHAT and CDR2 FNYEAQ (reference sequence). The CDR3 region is CASSLAQNTEAFF. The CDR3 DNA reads TGTGCTAGCAGCTTAGCTCAGAACACTGAAGCTTTCTTT.

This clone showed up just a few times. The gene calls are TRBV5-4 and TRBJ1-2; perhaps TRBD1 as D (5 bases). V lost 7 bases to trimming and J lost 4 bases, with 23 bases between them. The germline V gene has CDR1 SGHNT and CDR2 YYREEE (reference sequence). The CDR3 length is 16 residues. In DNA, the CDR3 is TGTGCCAGCCCCCCAGGCCAGGTAGGGGAGGGCTATGGCTACACCTTC. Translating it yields CASPPGQVGEGYGYTF.

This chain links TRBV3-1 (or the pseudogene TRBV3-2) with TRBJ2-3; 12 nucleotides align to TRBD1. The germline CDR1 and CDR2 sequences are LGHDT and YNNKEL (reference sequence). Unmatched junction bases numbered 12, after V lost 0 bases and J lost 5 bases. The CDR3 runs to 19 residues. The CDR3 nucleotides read TGTGCCAGCAGCCAAGACCGGGTGTGGGGGACAGGGGGCCAAGATACGCAGTATTTT. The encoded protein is CASSQDRVWGTGGQDTQYF.

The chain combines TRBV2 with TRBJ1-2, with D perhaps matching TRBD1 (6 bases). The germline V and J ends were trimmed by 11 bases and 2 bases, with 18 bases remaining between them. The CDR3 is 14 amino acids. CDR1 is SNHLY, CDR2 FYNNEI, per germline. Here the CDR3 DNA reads TGTGCCCAGTTTCCGGACAGAGAAAACTATGGCTACACCTTC. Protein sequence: CAQFPDRENYGYTF.

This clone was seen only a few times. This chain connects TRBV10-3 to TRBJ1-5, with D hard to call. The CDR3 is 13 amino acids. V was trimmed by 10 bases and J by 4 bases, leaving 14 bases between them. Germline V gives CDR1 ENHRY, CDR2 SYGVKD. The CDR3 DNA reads TGTGCCACCACCGAGAGTGAAAATCAGCCCCAGCATTTT. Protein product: CATTESENQPQHF.

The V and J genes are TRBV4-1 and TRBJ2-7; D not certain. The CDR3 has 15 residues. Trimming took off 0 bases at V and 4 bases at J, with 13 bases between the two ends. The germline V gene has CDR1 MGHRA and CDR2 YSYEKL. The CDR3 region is CASSQETILGYEQYF. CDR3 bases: TGCGCCAGCAGCCAAGAAACGATCCTCGGTTACGAGCAGTACTTC.

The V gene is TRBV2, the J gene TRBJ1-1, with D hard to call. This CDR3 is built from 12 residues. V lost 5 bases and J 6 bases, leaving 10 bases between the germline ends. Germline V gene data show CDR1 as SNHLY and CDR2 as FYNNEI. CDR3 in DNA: TGTGCCAGCAGTCCCCCCCCGGCTGAAGCTTTCTTT. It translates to CASSPPPAEAFF.

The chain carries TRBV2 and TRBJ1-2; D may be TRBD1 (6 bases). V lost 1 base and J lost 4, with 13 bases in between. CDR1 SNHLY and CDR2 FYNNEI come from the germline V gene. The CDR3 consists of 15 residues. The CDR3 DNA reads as TGTGCCAGCAGTGAAGACAGGGTGAATGTCTATGGCTACACCTTC. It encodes CASSEDRVNVYGYTF.

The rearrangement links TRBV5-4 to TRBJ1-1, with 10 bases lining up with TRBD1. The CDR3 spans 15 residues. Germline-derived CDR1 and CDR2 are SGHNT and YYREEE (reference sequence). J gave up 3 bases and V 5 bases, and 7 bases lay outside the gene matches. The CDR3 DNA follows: TGTGCCAGCAGGTACCGGGACAGGGGCTACACTGAAGCTTTCTTT. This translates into CASRYRDRGYTEAFF.

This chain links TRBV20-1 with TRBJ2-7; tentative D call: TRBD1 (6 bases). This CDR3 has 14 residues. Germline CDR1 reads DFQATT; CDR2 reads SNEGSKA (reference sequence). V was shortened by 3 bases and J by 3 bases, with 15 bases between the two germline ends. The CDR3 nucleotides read TGCAGTGCTAGTAAGACAGGAGGATTCTACGAGCAGTACTTC. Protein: CSASKTGGFYEQYF.